This entry lists 13 T cell receptor beta chains sequenced from one sample in a study of shared clonotypes between healthy human individuals. TCRdb keeps only in-frame clones here, not all; method: immunoSEQ multiplex PCR. This repertoire shows approximately 2,300,000 clones, under 95% found once; its top ten account for around 0.4%. Sequenced sample: naive CD4+ T cells from PBMCs. Indicated subset: CD45RA+ positively selected. Receptor source: a man younger than 30 in good health. Some clones in this sample may be carry-over from other donors' samples.

The chain carries TRBV6-1 and TRBJ2-5; D is tentatively TRBD1 or TRBD2 (5 bases each). CDR1 is MNHNS, CDR2 SASEGT, per germline. Trimming took off 3 bases at V and 0 bases at J, with 11 bases between the two ends. The CDR3 totals 15 residues. The CDR3: CASSDGTTYQETQYF. The CDR3, as DNA: TGTGCCAGCAGTGATGGGACGACGTACCAAGAGACCCAGTACTTC.

This clone was detected a few times. This chain links TRBV7-2 with TRBJ1-1, with D possibly being TRBD1 (6 bases). The CDR3 sequence is 13 residues long. CDR1 and CDR2 (germline): SGHTA, FQGNSA. V shed 3 bases and J shed 7 bases, with 12 bases lying between them. The CDR3 DNA is TGTGCCAGCAGCTTCAGAGGGGGGATTGAAGCTTTCTTT. Translated: CASSFRGGIEAFF. The whole variable domain, filled in from reference TRBV7-2 and TRBJ1-1, reads GAGVSQSPSNKVTEKGKDVELRCDPISGHTALYWYRQSLGQGLEFLIYFQGNSAPDKSGLPSDRFSAERTGGSVSTLTIQRTQQEDSAVYLCASSFRGGIEAFFGQGTRLTVV.

The V gene is TRBV2, the J gene TRBJ2-2, with 8 bases identical to TRBD1. The germline V gene encodes CDR1 SNHLY and CDR2 FYNNEI. CDR3 length: 15 residues. J lost 4 bases, V lost 2 bases, and 3 bases had no gene match. Here the CDR3 DNA reads TGTGCCAGCAGTGAAACAGGGGGACCCACCGGGGAGCTGTTTTTT. Translating gives CASSETGGPTGELFF.

This chain links TRBV5-6 with TRBJ2-2, with 7 bases identical to TRBD1. The CDR3 is made up of 16 amino acids. V shed 2 bases and J 0 bases; nucleotides not matched to a gene: 4. In germline, CDR1 is SGHDT, CDR2 YYEEEE. The CDR3 coding sequence is TGTGCCAGCAGCTTCAGGGGGATAACGAACACCGGGGAGCTGTTTTTT. This sequence encodes CASSFRGITNTGELFF.

The V and J genes are TRBV28 and TRBJ2-3; 14 nucleotides line up with TRBD2. Germline CDR1 is MDHEN and CDR2 is SYDVKM. V was pared by 5 bases and J by 2 bases, with 3 bases of the junction left unmatched. This CDR3 contains 16 residues. The CDR3 protein is CASSRGLAGVTDTQYF. Written as DNA, the CDR3 is TGTGCCAGCAGTCGGGGACTAGCGGGGGTCACAGATACGCAGTATTTT.

Here the CDR3 reads CASSIGLAGDQETQYF. Here the CDR3 DNA reads TGTGCCAGCAGTATCGGACTAGCGGGAGACCAAGAGACCCAGTACTTC. The chain couples TRBV2 to TRBJ2-5; 13 bases are shared with TRBD2. There are 16 residues in the CDR3. V gave up 5 bases and J gave up 0 bases; unmatched junction bases: 3. Germline-derived CDR1 and CDR2 are SNHLY and FYNNEI.

The rearrangement uses TRBV6-4 and TRBJ2-2; D is undetermined. The CDR3 extends over 16 amino acids. Germline V gene lookup returns CDR1 MRHNA and CDR2 SNTAGT. Trimming left V 0 bases short and J 2 bases short, with 10 bases between. The CDR3 region has the DNA TGTGCCAGCAGTGACTCGCGGCAGGCAAACACCGGGGAGCTGTTTTTT. As protein: CASSDSRQANTGELFF.

The rearrangement uses TRBV18 and TRBJ2-7; 7 nucleotides align to TRBD2. The CDR3 sequence is 15 residues long. The germline gives CDR1 KGHSH, CDR2 LQKENI. V was clipped by 2 bases and J by 5 bases; unmatched bases: 9. Here the CDR3 DNA reads TGTGCCAGCTCACCAATCGTGGGAGGGCCTAACGAGCAGTACTTC. The encoded protein is CASSPIVGGPNEQYF.

The rearrangement joins TRBV6-6 to TRBJ1-4, with D uncertain. CDR3 size: 13 residues. CDR1 and CDR2 from the germline V gene are MNHNY and SVGAGI (reference sequence). V was trimmed by 0 bases and J by 8 bases, leaving 7 bases between them. The CDR3 loop reads CASSYSRVEKLFF. CDR3 DNA sequence: TGTGCCAGCAGTTACTCGAGAGTAGAAAAACTGTTTTTT.

The chain recombines TRBV18 with TRBJ1-1; D not certain. This CDR3 has 13 residues. V shed 6 bases and J shed 5 bases, with 13 bases lying between them. Germline V gene lookup returns CDR1 KGHSH and CDR2 LQKENI. The CDR3 DNA sequence: TGTGCCAGCTCCCTGGTACGGGATACTGAAGCTTTCTTT. Translation: CASSLVRDTEAFF.

The V and J genes are TRBV5-4 and TRBJ1-1, with a weak D call TRBD1 (5 bases). V lost 0 bases to trimming and J lost 2 bases, with 8 bases between them. The CDR3 runs to 14 residues. Germline V CDR1 and CDR2: SGHNT, YYREEE (reference sequence). Here the CDR3 reads CASSLEGFNTEAFF. The CDR3 DNA is TGTGCCAGCAGCTTGGAGGGGTTTAACACTGAAGCTTTCTTT. The full variable domain, rest sourced from reference TRBV5-4 and TRBJ1-1, is ETGVTQSPTHLIKTRGQQVTLRCSSQSGHNTVSWYQQALGQGPQFIFQYYREEENGRGNFPPRFSGLQFPNYSSELNVNALELDDSALYLCASSLEGFNTEAFFGQGTRLTVV.

A note on this clone: An end of the junction differs from the germline gene, which may be a read error. The rearrangement links TRBV6-1 to TRBJ2-7; a possible D gene is TRBD2 (5 bases). The CDR3 extends over 16 amino acids. Germline lookup yields CDR1 MNHNS and CDR2 SASEGT. DNA of the CDR3: TGTGCCATCAGTGATCCCTCCGAGCGGAGCGCCTACGAGCAGTACTTC. It yields the protein CAISDPSERSAYEQYF.

With respect to this clone: The sample holds other DNA sequences that translate to the same CDR3. The chain uses TRBV5-1 and TRBJ2-5; no clear D. Looked up from germline, CDR1 is SGHRS and CDR2 is YFSETQ. The CDR3 spans 12 residues. Trimming removed 4 bases from V and 2 bases from J, with 6 bases in between. The chain's CDR3 is CASSANQETQYF. CDR3 nucleotide sequence: TGCGCCAGCAGCGCCAATCAAGAGACCCAGTACTTC.